Below, 13 T cell receptor beta chains from the same sample are listed, as sequenced in a study of T cells after posttransplantation cyclophosphamide. Using immunoSEQ multiplex PCR, the repertoire was profiled, and TCRdb retains in-frame clones only, with some absent. Of 15,000 or so clones listed, around 86% are singletons. Controls had myeloablative marrow grafts with methotrexate and calcineurin inhibitor, sampled at 1 year. Source: PBMCs, taken after an allogeneic stem cell transplant with a calcineurin inhibitor and methotrexate. Every receptor here comes from a male patient aged 45-60 years who received an allogeneic stem cell transplant from an unrelated donor, was CMV-positive, and had chronic GVHD only. Some T cells may be supplied by the graft donor.

This clone was seen a handful of times. V and J are TRBV28 and TRBJ1-3, with a possible D match to TRBD1 (6 bases). CDR3 length: 15 residues. V dropped 4 bases and J dropped 2 bases, with 12 bases sitting between them. Germline V gene lookup returns CDR1 MDHEN and CDR2 SYDVKM. For the CDR3, the DNA is TGTGCCAGCAGTTCGGCGGGGGGCCCTGGAAACACCATATATTTT. Its protein is CASSSAGGPGNTIYF. The full variable domain, in which reference TRBV28 and TRBJ1-3 provide the parts outside the CDR3, is DVKVTQSSRYLVKRTGEKVFLECVQDMDHENMFWYRQDPGLGLRLIYFSYDVKMKEKGDIPEGYSVSREKKERFSLILESASTNQTSMYLCASSSAGGPGNTIYFGEGSWLTVV.

Concerning this clone: One junction end disagrees with the germline gene, perhaps due to a read error. The chain employs TRBV11-2 and TRBJ2-1, with 7 nucleotides matching TRBD2. This CDR3 has 12 residues. Germline assignment: CDR1 SGHAT and CDR2 FQNNGV. Written as DNA, the CDR3 is TGTGCCAGCAGCCTGGGCAGGGAGGGTGAAGTCTTC. Its protein is CASSLGREGEVF.

The CDR3 spells CASSRLPGTSQETQYF. Here the CDR3 DNA reads TGCGCCAGCAGCCGCCTCCCCGGGACTAGCCAAGAGACCCAGTACTTC. This chain joins TRBV4-1 and TRBJ2-5, with 8 bases matching TRBD2. The trim removed 4 bases at V and 1 base at J, leaving 8 bases unmatched. CDR1 is MGHRA and CDR2 is YSYEKL in the germline V gene. The CDR3 has 16 residues.

V and J are TRBV19 and TRBJ2-2; a possible D gene is TRBD1 (7 bases). The CDR3 length is 21 residues. Germline assignment: CDR1 LNHDA and CDR2 SQIVND (reference sequence). V lost 1 base and J 7 bases, leaving 31 bases between the germline ends. CDR3 residues: CASSIVGRGGGIGIRIGELFF. CDR3 nucleotides: TGTGCCAGTAGTATAGTGGGGCGAGGGGGCGGGATCGGGATAAGGATCGGGGAGCTGTTTTTT.

V gene TRBV5-4 combines with J gene TRBJ2-7; D might be TRBD1 (5 bases). Trimming removed 6 bases at V and 1 base at J, with 14 bases between. This CDR3 has 14 amino acids. The V gene's germline CDR1 is SGHNT and CDR2 YYREEE (reference sequence). CDR3 sequence (DNA): TGTGCCAGCACCCCTGACAGCCTATCCTACGAGCAGTACTTC. Translating it yields CASTPDSLSYEQYF.

This rearrangement joins TRBV12-5 to TRBJ1-2, with D perhaps TRBD1 (5 bases). CDR1 and CDR2 (germline): LGHNT, FRNRAP. The V gene lost 5 bases and the J gene lost 3 bases, with 16 bases spanning the gap. The CDR3 is 15 amino acids. The CDR3: CASGGQGALYYGYTF. The DNA of the CDR3 is TGTGCTAGTGGTGGGCAGGGCGCTCTCTACTATGGCTACACCTTC.

This chain uses TRBV18 with TRBJ2-7; no clear D. The germline V and J ends were trimmed by 3 bases and 2 bases, with 14 bases remaining between them. The germline CDR1 and CDR2 sequences are KGHSH and LQKENI. This CDR3 has 15 amino acids. The CDR3 nucleotides are TGTGCCAGCTCACCTGATGGCAGGTTGCCCTACGAGCAGTACTTC. This sequence encodes CASSPDGRLPYEQYF.

This chain connects TRBV2 to TRBJ2-7; D gene unclear. Trimming removed 2 bases from V and 4 bases from J, with 12 bases in between. Per germline, CDR1 SNHLY and CDR2 FYNNEI. The CDR3 is 14 amino acids. The CDR3 spells CASSEWWQTYEQYF. CDR3 in DNA: TGTGCCAGCAGTGAATGGTGGCAGACATACGAGCAGTACTTC.

The V gene is TRBV19, the J gene TRBJ1-5; no clear D gene. Germline V gene sequence: CDR1 LNHDA, CDR2 SQIVND (reference sequence). With 3 bases removed from V and 7 bases from J, the gap between germline ends came to 7 bases. CDR3 length: 12 residues. The CDR3 DNA reads as TGTGCCAGTAGTATTCTCGGGCAGCCCCAGCATTTT. Protein: CASSILGQPQHF.

By sample fraction, this clone is medium-sized (0.01 to 0.1%). CDR3 amino acids: CASSILPVTSTDTQYF. The CDR3 DNA reads TGTGCCAGTAGTATCCTGCCTGTGACATCCACAGATACGCAGTATTTT. This chain uses TRBV19 with TRBJ2-3; D call uncertain. This CDR3 contains 16 residues. Germline CDR1 reads LNHDA; CDR2 reads SQIVND (reference sequence). Trimming took 3 bases from V and 2 from J, leaving 15 bases between them. Combining the CDR3 with reference TRBV19 and TRBJ2-3 gives the whole variable domain DGGITQSPKYLFRKEGQNVTLSCEQNLNHDAMYWYRQDPGQGLRLIYYSQIVNDFQKGDIAEGYSVSREKKESFPLTVTSAQKNPTAFYLCASSILPVTSTDTQYFGPGTRLTVL.

The chain couples TRBV5-1 to TRBJ2-1, with 11 positions matching TRBD2. CDR1 SGHRS and CDR2 YFSETQ come from the germline V gene. The V segment lost 7 bases and the J segment 0 bases; nucleotides outside the gene matches: 6. The CDR3 sequence is 16 residues long. The CDR3 bases are TGCGCCAGCCGTGGGACTAGCGGAAGCTCCTACAATGAGCAGTTCTTC. Protein: CASRGTSGSSYNEQFF.

The chain employs TRBV6-5 and TRBJ1-1, with 8 bases identical to TRBD1. Germline-derived CDR1 and CDR2 are MNHEY and SVGAGI. This CDR3 is built from 15 residues. V lost 4 bases and J lost 0; bases outside the gene matches: 4. The CDR3 reads CASSSQTGVNTEAFF. CDR3 nucleotides: TGTGCCAGCAGTTCGCAGACAGGGGTGAACACTGAAGCTTTCTTT.

This chain connects TRBV7-8 to TRBJ2-1; 10 positions agree with TRBD2. The V and J ends lost 1 base and 5 bases, in that order; junction bases with no gene match: 5. This CDR3 region has 16 residues. Germline CDR1 reads SGHVS; CDR2 reads FQNEAQ. CDR3 loop: CASSLGTGTSDNEQFF. For the CDR3, the DNA is TGTGCCAGCAGCTTAGGCACCGGGACTAGCGACAATGAGCAGTTCTTC.